This T cell receptor (beta chain) was retrieved from a study of CD8 T cells in Susac syndrome. Germline lookup yields CDR1 MNHEY and CDR2 SMNVEV (reference sequence). The CDR3 spans 14 residues. Trimming pared 6 bases from V and 1 base from J, leaving 13 bases between. A quantity of about 0.5 to 1 ug RNA underwent reverse transcription using random hexamers. TCR beta CDR3 was amplified by immunoSEQ multiplex PCR. This amplification extended across 54 Vbeta and 13 Jbeta segments. TCRdb used MiXCR to reprocess the immunoSEQ multiplex PCR reads, holding one entry per CDR3 protein. Found here are about 430,000 distinct CDR3 sequences, 85% to 90% of them singletons; the top ten hold 0.09% to 0.15%.

The chain couples TRBV27 to TRBJ2-7; D might be TRBD1 or TRBD2, each matching 5 bases. Specimen: CD8+ T cells from PBMCs. This TCR was recovered from a human donor with multiple sclerosis. The CDR3 DNA reads TGTGCCAGCAGCTCCGGGGCGAAATCCTACGAGCAGTACTTC. It encodes CASSSGAKSYEQYF.